What follows describes a single TCR beta chain. The antigen is undetermined. PCR primers comprised 60 Vbeta and 13 Jbeta primers. Profiling relied on immunoSEQ multiplex PCR, and the TCRdb table lists in-frame clones only, not all of them. Of about 170,000 clones detected, around 74% appear once; the ten largest clones hold roughly 2%. This sample was taken from a study of cytomegalovirus exposure and HLA in healthy donors. Turning to the study itself: Inside one of the first data releases sat around 77 million unique TCRs taken from HLA-typed donors. Notes on the study in general: In an earlier analysis, in 620 or so donors, most V segments appeared productive either ~87% or ~30% of the time. Follow-up analysis seemed to connect common viral pathogens with several of the most significant clusters identified.

Per germline, CDR1 SEHNR and CDR2 FQNEAQ (reference sequence). The CDR3 totals 14 residues. Trimming left V 5 bases short and J 4 bases short, with 14 bases between. Donors were ostensibly healthy at sampling, although undocumented immune exposures were probable. The sequenced sample consisted of PBMCs. The chain uses TRBV7-9 and TRBJ1-1, with unresolved D. This clonotype was obtained from a female donor in good health and CMV-seronegative. The CDR3 loop is CASSQRVSGTEAFF. In DNA, the CDR3 is TGTGCCAGCAGCCAACGGGTCAGCGGCACTGAAGCTTTCTTT.